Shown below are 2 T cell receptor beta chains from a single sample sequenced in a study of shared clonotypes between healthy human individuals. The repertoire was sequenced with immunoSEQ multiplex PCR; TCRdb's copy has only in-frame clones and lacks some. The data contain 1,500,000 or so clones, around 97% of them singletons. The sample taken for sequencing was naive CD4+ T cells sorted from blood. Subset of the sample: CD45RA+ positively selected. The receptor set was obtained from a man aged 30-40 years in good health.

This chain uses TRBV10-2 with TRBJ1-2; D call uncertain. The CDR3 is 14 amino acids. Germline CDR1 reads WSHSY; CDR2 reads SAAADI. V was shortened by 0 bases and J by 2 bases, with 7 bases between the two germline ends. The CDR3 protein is CASSESTANYGYTF. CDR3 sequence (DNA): TGCGCCAGCAGTGAGTCGACGGCAAACTATGGCTACACCTTC.

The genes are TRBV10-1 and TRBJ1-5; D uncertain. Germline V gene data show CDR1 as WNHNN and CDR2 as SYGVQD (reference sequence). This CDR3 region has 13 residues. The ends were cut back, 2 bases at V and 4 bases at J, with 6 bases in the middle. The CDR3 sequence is CASSEGRNQPQHF. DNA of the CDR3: TGCGCCAGCAGTGAGGGCAGAAATCAGCCCCAGCATTTT.